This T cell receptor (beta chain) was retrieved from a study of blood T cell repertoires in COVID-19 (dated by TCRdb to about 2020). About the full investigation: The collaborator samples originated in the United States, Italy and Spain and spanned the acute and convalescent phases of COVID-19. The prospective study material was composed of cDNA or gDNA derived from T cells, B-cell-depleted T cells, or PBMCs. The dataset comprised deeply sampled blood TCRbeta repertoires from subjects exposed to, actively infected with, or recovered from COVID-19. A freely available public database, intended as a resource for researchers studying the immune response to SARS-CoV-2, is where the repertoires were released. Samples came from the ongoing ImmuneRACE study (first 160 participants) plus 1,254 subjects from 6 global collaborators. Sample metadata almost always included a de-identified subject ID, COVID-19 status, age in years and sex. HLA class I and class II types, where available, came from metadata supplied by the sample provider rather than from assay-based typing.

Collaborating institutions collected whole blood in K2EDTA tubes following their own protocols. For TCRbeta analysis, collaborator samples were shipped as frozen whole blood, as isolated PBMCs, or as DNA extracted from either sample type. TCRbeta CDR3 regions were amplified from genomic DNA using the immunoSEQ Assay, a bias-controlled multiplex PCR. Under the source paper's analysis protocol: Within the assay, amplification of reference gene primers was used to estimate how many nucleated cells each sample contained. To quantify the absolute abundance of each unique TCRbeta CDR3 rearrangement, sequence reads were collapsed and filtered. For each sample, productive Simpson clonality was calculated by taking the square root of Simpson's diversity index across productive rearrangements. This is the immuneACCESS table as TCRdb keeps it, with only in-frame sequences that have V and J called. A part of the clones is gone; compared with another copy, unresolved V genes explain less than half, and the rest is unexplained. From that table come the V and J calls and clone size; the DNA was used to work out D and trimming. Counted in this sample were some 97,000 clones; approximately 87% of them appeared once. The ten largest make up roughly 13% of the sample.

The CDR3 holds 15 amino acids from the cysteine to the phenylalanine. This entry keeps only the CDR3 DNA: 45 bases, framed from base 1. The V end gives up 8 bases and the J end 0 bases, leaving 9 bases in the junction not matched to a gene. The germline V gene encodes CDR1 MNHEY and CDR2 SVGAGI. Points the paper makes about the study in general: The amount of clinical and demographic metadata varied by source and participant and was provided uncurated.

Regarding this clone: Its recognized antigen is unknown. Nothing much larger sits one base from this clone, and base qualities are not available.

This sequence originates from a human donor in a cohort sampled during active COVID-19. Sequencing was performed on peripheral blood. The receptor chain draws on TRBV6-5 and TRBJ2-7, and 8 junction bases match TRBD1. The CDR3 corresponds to CASRRRTGGSYEQYF. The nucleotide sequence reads TGTGCCAGCCGACGGAGAACAGGGGGCTCCTACGAGCAGTACTTC.